These T cell receptor beta chains were read from a single sample in a study of CD8 T cells in ankylosing spondylitis. TCRdb ran MiXCR on the 5' RACE reads and lists one entry per CDR3 protein. The table has some 130,000 distinct CDR3 sequences, around 9.7% seen once. Sample: blood, either unsorted or a sorted T cell fraction (not recorded which). All receptors derive from a male donor with ankylosing spondylitis or in good health (not recorded which). Both conserved end residues are part of each CDR3. D genes are given only for firm matches. Clone size is shown for a subset of rows, as once, few, many or a class of expanded clone.

d_call,clone_size,v_call,j_call,cdr3_aa,cdr3_nt
NA,NA,TRBV2,TRBJ1-1,CASTRDPNTEAFF,TGTGCCAGCACCCGGGACCCGAACACTGAAGCTTTCTTT
NA,many,TRBV7-9,TRBJ2-1,CASSLEEEQFF,TGTGCCAGCAGCTTAGAGGAAGAGCAGTTCTTC
NA,few,TRBV28,TRBJ1-5,CASRAVGEYNQPQHF,TGTGCCAGCAGGGCCGTCGGAGAGTACAATCAGCCCCAGCATTTT
NA,few,TRBV5-1,TRBJ2-1,CASSSGVANEQFF,TGCGCCAGCAGCTCTGGGGTGGCCAATGAGCAGTTCTTC
NA,NA,TRBV27,TRBJ1-6,CASSSTGRPHSPLHF,TGTGCCAGCAGTTCCACCGGGAGGCCGCATTCACCCCTCCACTTT
TRBD2,once,TRBV30,TRBJ2-7,CAWSVGGRVGEQYF,TGTGCCTGGAGTGTAGGCGGGAGGGTAGGCGAGCAGTACTTC
NA,NA,TRBV7-2,TRBJ1-5,CASSLMYTSNQPQHF,TGTGCCAGCAGCTTAATGTACACTAGCAATCAGCCCCAGCATTTT
TRBD2,NA,TRBV12-3/TRBV12-4,TRBJ2-7,CASSLAGEEAIYEQYF,TGTGCCAGCAGCCTAGCGGGAGAGGAAGCTATTTACGAGCAGTACTTC
NA,many,TRBV6-2/TRBV6-3,TRBJ2-7,CASSYGLVEQYF,TGTGCCAGCAGTTACGGTCTCGTCGAGCAGTACTTC
TRBD2,many,TRBV18,TRBJ2-7,CASSPSGTSAYEQYF,TGTGCCAGCTCACCATCCGGGACTAGCGCGTACGAGCAGTACTTC
NA,many,TRBV7-2,TRBJ2-3,CASSPIGVKDTQYF,TGTGCCAGCAGCCCCATAGGGGTTAAAGATACGCAGTATTTT
NA,NA,TRBV2,TRBJ2-1,CASSQKRPLGDEQFF,TGTGCCAGCAGTCAAAAACGTCCCCTGGGCGATGAGCAGTTCTTC
NA,many,TRBV7-3,TRBJ2-3,CASSLKWSGGSGGPSSTDTQYF,TGTGCCAGCAGCTTAAAGTGGTCAGGGGGCTCGGGAGGGCCCTCAAGCACAGATACGCAGTATTTT
NA,many,TRBV4-1,TRBJ1-3,CASSQAPTSSGNTIYF,TGCGCCAGCAGCCAAGCCCCGACGAGCTCTGGAAACACCATATATTTT
NA,NA,TRBV7-9,TRBJ2-7,CASSPPLTPFYEQYF,TGTGCCAGCAGCCCCCCGCTAACACCTTTTTACGAGCAGTACTTC
TRBD1,many,TRBV7-9,TRBJ2-2,CATHRGQMNTGELFF,TGTGCCACCCACCGGGGACAGATGAACACCGGGGAGCTGTTTTTT
NA,many,TRBV5-1,TRBJ2-7,CASSPRGQYEQYF,TGCGCCAGCAGCCCGCGAGGACAGTACGAGCAGTACTTC
NA,NA,TRBV12-3/TRBV12-4,TRBJ1-5,CASSLRWGGNQPQHF,TGTGCCAGCAGCCTTAGATGGGGCGGCAATCAGCCCCAGCATTTT
NA,many,TRBV11-1,TRBJ2-1,CASSLGEARYNEQFF,TGTGCCAGCAGCTTAGGGGAGGCCCGATACAATGAGCAGTTCTTC
TRBD1,NA,TRBV12-3/TRBV12-4,TRBJ1-4,CATGDRTATNEKLFF,TGTGCCACCGGGGACAGGACTGCAACTAATGAAAAACTGTTTTTT
NA,few,TRBV7-2,TRBJ1-5,CASSNNLLNQPQHF,TGTGCCAGCAGCAACAATCTCCTAAATCAGCCCCAGCATTTT
TRBD1,few,TRBV20-1,TRBJ2-2,CSAPHGSAGGGTGELFF,TGCAGTGCTCCTCATGGGTCGGCAGGGGGTGGCACCGGGGAGCTGTTTTTT
TRBD2,many,TRBV6-1,TRBJ2-2,CASRREGDTGELFF,TGTGCCAGTCGGAGGGAGGGAGACACCGGGGAGCTGTTTTTT